Listed here is a single T cell receptor beta chain. Trimming cost V 1 base and J 9 bases, with 7 bases left between them. The germline CDR1 and CDR2 sequences are SGHDN and FVKESK. The CDR3 length is 13 residues. Original processing notes: From reference gene primer amplification, estimates of nucleated cell counts were derived. Assay used: immunoSEQ multiplex PCR; TCRdb lists only in-frame clones, some missing. V, J and clone size are taken as reported in that table, and D and trimming were inferred from the DNA itself. The table includes 150,000 to 200,000 clones, 86% detected once. This entry belongs to a study of blood T cell repertoires in COVID-19. Looking at the study overall: Sites across the United States, Italy and Spain contributed samples from acute and convalescent COVID-19. PBMCs, B-cell-depleted T cells, or T cells were the source of the cDNA or gDNA that made up the material.

The source material was peripheral blood. The V call is TRBV14, the J call TRBJ1-6, with TRBD1 as a possible D gene (6 bases). The TCR comes from a woman aged 65 to 85 with acute or convalescent COVID-19. CDR3 residues: CASSQVRGSPLHF. CDR3 bases: TGTGCCAGCAGCCAAGTCAGGGGTTCACCCCTCCACTTT.